This TCR beta chain was recovered during a study of blood T cell repertoires in COVID-19 (dated by TCRdb to 2020 to 2022). About the study as a whole: Samples covering the acute and convalescent phases of COVID-19 were provided by collaborators in the United States, Italy and Spain. Where HLA class I and class II types were available, the types were taken from metadata supplied by the sample provider, not from assay-based typing. Subjects who had been exposed to COVID-19, were actively infected with it, or had recovered from it provided the deeply sampled blood TCRbeta repertoires that made up the dataset. Nearly every sample came with metadata listing a de-identified subject ID, COVID-19 status, age in years and sex. The material from the prospective study consisted of cDNA or gDNA derived from T cells, B-cell-depleted T cells, or PBMCs. Samples were obtained from the ongoing ImmuneRACE study (first 160 participants) and from about 1,300 subjects provided by 6 global collaborators. The repertoires were made available in a free public database intended to serve as a resource for research on the immune response to SARS-CoV-2. General study outcomes and caveats: The amount of clinical and demographic metadata varied by source and participant and was provided uncurated.

Each collaborating institution followed its own protocols to collect whole blood in K2EDTA tubes. For TCRbeta analysis, collaborator samples were shipped as frozen whole blood, as isolated PBMCs, or as DNA extracted from either sample type. Trimming costs V 5 bases and J 2 bases, and their ends lie 19 bases apart. For CDR1 and CDR2, the germline V gene lists MDHEN and SYDVKM. Taken from cysteine to phenylalanine, the CDR3 has 16 residues. The only DNA kept is the CDR3, 48 bases in frame from the first base. The immunoSEQ Assay, a bias-controlled multiplex PCR, was used to amplify TCRbeta CDR3 regions from genomic DNA. The authors processed their data as follows. Nucleated cell counts per sample were estimated from amplification of reference gene primers within the assay. To quantify the absolute abundance of each unique TCRbeta CDR3 rearrangement, sequence reads were collapsed and filtered. For each sample, productive Simpson clonality was calculated as the square root of Simpson's diversity index over productive rearrangements. In TCRdb, the immuneACCESS table is reduced to in-frame sequences with V and J assigned. These tables do not hold every clone; where another copy was compared, an unresolved V gene accounts for under half, and the others remain unexplained. V and J calls and clone size are given by that table; D and trimming were obtained from the DNA. The sample has some 150,000 clones on record, 80% to 90% of them singletons. The ten largest clonotypes hold 15% of the sample.

Concerning this clone itself: There is no known antigen for this receptor. There are no base qualities to consult, and no much larger clone falls within one base.

This TCR was recovered from a woman aged 40-49 years with acute or convalescent COVID-19. Sequencing was carried out using peripheral blood. The rearrangement joined TRBV28 to TRBJ2-7, with TRBD1 tentatively as D gene (6 bases match). The CDR3 amino acid sequence is: CASSPSSQGLTYEQYF. The bases read TGTGCCAGCAGTCCATCGTCTCAGGGGTTAACCTACGAGCAGTACTTC.